This entry features one T cell receptor (beta chain) sequence. Profiling relied on immunoSEQ multiplex PCR, and the TCRdb table lists in-frame clones only, not all of them. In the table there are just over 50,000 clones, 88% of which are singletons. This record comes from a study of control samples from healthy donors and cancer patients. V was clipped by 4 bases and J by 0 bases, with 13 bases between them. This CDR3 is 16 amino acids long. Germline V gene sequence: CDR1 MNHEY, CDR2 SVGAGI. The source is a man over 45 with head and neck cancer. The chain links TRBV6-5 to TRBJ1-3, with D perhaps TRBD1 (5 bases). Sequenced: PBMCs. Here the CDR3 DNA reads TGTGCCAGCAGTTCCGGGACTGTAGACTCTGGAAACACCATATATTTT. Its protein product is CASSSGTVDSGNTIYF.